The 21 T cell receptor beta chains presented below share a single source sample, sequenced in a study of immune characterization of retroperitoneal liposarcoma. TCRdb re-analysed the PCR reads in MiXCR, keeping a single row per CDR3 protein. The table shows about 9,200 distinct CDR3 sequences, with roughly a quarter occurring only once. What was sequenced was tumor tissue. The receptors were sampled from a female donor with retroperitoneal liposarcoma.

This clonotype is medium-sized in the sample. The rearrangement joins TRBV7-6 to TRBJ2-3; D is uncertain. This CDR3 comprises 12 residues. V was cut by 4 bases and J by 4 bases, with 6 bases left in between. Germline V lookup: CDR1 SGHVS, CDR2 FNYEAQ. The CDR3 region is CASSSASDTQYF. The CDR3 region has the DNA TGTGCCAGCAGCTCAGCGTCAGATACGCAGTATTTT.

A single count supports this clonotype. The gene calls are TRBV12-3 or TRBV12-4 and TRBJ2-1, with no clear D. The CDR3 runs 13 residues. The ends were cut back, 6 bases at V and 13 bases at J, with 19 bases in the middle. Here the CDR3 reads CASSRNLQETQFF. DNA for the CDR3: TGTGCCAGCAGCCGTAATCTCCAAGAGACCCAGTTCTTC.

The V and J genes are TRBV6-1 and TRBJ2-4; 10 bases match TRBD1. The DNA matches TRBJ2-7 better at its end, which makes the J call doubtful. The CDR3 has 15 amino acids. Germline V gives CDR1 MNHNS, CDR2 SASEGT. The CDR3 DNA sequence: TGTGCCAGCACTCGGGGTGGGACAGGGGTTTACGAGCAGTACTTC. Its translation: CASTRGGTGVYEQYF.

This clonotype was observed once. V and J are TRBV12-3 or TRBV12-4 and TRBJ2-5, with 7 bases lining up with TRBD1. The length of the CDR3 is 13 residues. Trimming removed 6 bases from V and 2 bases from J; junction bases left unmatched: 3. CDR3 sequence: CASSRGQQETQYF. CDR3 coding DNA: TGTGCCAGCAGCAGGGGACAGCAAGAGACCCAGTACTTC.

This clonotype was found a few times. V gene TRBV6-1 combines with J gene TRBJ2-1; TRBD1 is a possible D gene (6 bases). From germline, CDR1 is MNHNS and CDR2 SASEGT. V was cut by 6 bases and J by 9 bases, with 27 bases left in between. This CDR3 has 17 amino acids. The chain's CDR3 is CASSKIPGHPPVGEQFF. The CDR3 region has the DNA TGTGCCAGCAGCAAGATCCCGGGACATCCTCCAGTTGGTGAGCAGTTCTTC.

This clonotype came up a few times. V and J are TRBV12-3 or TRBV12-4 and TRBJ2-5; possibly TRBD1 for D (6 bases). The last part of the DNA fits TRBJ2-7 better; the J call may be wrong. The CDR3 length is 13 residues. Written as DNA, the CDR3 is TGTGCCAGCACTGCCGCAGGGGCCTACGAGCAGTACTTC. This codes for CASTAAGAYEQYF.

In the case of this clonotype: A much larger clone differs from this one at a single base, so this may be a read error. V usage is TRBV6-6 and J usage is TRBJ2-1; 13 nucleotides align to TRBD2. The CDR3 covers 16 residues. V lost 0 bases to trimming and J lost 13 bases; unmatched junction nucleotides: 9. Per the germline V gene, CDR1 is MNHNY and CDR2 is SVGAGI (reference sequence). The CDR3, as DNA: TGTGCCAGCAGTTACTCGCGTACTAGCGGGAGGGAGACCCAGTTCTTC. Amino acid sequence: CASSYSRTSGRETQFF.

The rearrangement joins TRBV10-1 to TRBJ2-1; D is tentatively TRBD1 or TRBD2 (5 bases each). CDR1 is WNHNN and CDR2 is SYGVQD in the germline V gene (reference sequence). V lost 5 bases, J lost 2 bases, and 13 bases lay in between. This CDR3 is 15 amino acids long. The CDR3 sequence is CASSSPGAPYNEQFF. The CDR3 DNA follows: TGCGCCAGCAGTTCCCCCGGGGCCCCCTACAATGAGCAGTTCTTC.

By share, this clonotype counts as medium-sized. The V and J genes are TRBV6-1 and TRBJ2-1; tentatively, D is TRBD1 (5 bases). The assigned J gene may be wrong: the sequence end matches TRBJ2-7 better. Per germline, CDR1 MNHNS and CDR2 SASEGT. The CDR3 has 14 residues. In DNA form, the CDR3 reads TGTGCCAGCAGTACCGGACATACCCTCTACGAGCAGTACTTC. Translation gives CASSTGHTLYEQYF.

By share, this clonotype ranks as medium-sized. V is TRBV6-1 and J is TRBJ2-1; 9 nucleotides align to TRBD1. Gene TRBJ2-7 matches the end of the DNA better, so the J call may be wrong. Germline CDR1 and CDR2: MNHNS and SASEGT. The CDR3 runs 15 residues. This CDR3 is CASSPGQGVYNEQYF. The CDR3 DNA reads as TGTGCCAGCAGCCCGGGACAGGGAGTCTACAATGAGCAGTACTTC.

This clonotype was seen only a few times. CDR3 sequence reads: CASSLLATANYNEQFF. The CDR3 nucleotides are TGTGCCAGCAGTCTGCTAGCCACAGCTAACTACAATGAGCAGTTCTTC. This chain joins TRBV6-5 and TRBJ2-1, with a tentative D call TRBD2 (5 bases). Per germline, CDR1 MNHEY and CDR2 SVGAGI. V was clipped by 5 bases and J by 3 bases, with 17 bases between them. This CDR3 comprises 16 residues.

The chain joins TRBV27 to TRBJ2-3, with no clear D. Germline assignment: CDR1 MNHEY and CDR2 SMNVEV (reference sequence). Trimming took 6 bases from V and 0 from J, leaving 4 bases between them. This CDR3 has 12 residues. CDR3 sequence (DNA): TGTGCCAGCAGGTCTAGCACAGATACGCAGTATTTT. Amino acid sequence: CASRSSTDTQYF.

This sequence joins TRBV6-4 and TRBJ2-1; D is possibly TRBD2 (5 bases). Deletions cut 10 bases from V and 9 bases from J, with 13 bases between. This CDR3 region has 11 residues. Germline values: CDR1 MRHNA, CDR2 SNTAGT. CDR3 nucleotides: TGTGCCACGAGAAGAGGGTCTGAGCAGTTCTTC. It specifies CATRRGSEQFF.

In this sample, this clonotype is medium-sized. The genes are TRBV6-1 and TRBJ2-1; 9 positions agree with TRBD1. The closer fit of TRBJ2-7 to the DNA end suggests the J call may be wrong. Per germline, CDR1 MNHNS and CDR2 SASEGT. The CDR3 extends over 15 amino acids. DNA of the CDR3: TGTGCCAGCAGTCAAACCGGGACAGGGACCTACGAGCAGTACTTC. This codes for CASSQTGTGTYEQYF.

This clonotype was counted ten times or more. The chain is built from TRBV7-3 and TRBJ2-1; 9 bases match TRBD1. The CDR3 spans 15 residues. Per the germline V gene, CDR1 is SGHTA and CDR2 is FQGTGA. Losses at the gene ends were 5 bases for V and 7 bases for J; bases not matched to a gene: 9. In DNA, the CDR3 is TGTGCCAGCAGCCCCTGGGGGACAGGGTTAAATGAGCAGTTCTTC. It is translated as CASSPWGTGLNEQFF.

The rearrangement uses TRBV6-8 and TRBJ2-1; 11 bases line up with TRBD2. The CDR3 totals 16 residues. V gave up 6 bases and J gave up 3 bases; unmatched junction bases: 7. Germline assignment: CDR1 MNHGY and CDR2 SAAAGT. The CDR3 sequence is CASRDLAGGLYNEQFF. The CDR3 DNA reads as TGTGCCAGCAGAGATCTAGCGGGAGGCCTCTACAATGAGCAGTTCTTC.

In this sample, this clonotype turned up many times. This rearrangement joins TRBV7-9 to TRBJ2-1, with D unclear. The DNA end favors TRBJ2-7, so the J call may be wrong. The CDR3 is 15 amino acids. Germline V lookup: CDR1 SEHNR, CDR2 FQNEAQ (reference sequence). CDR3 nucleotides: TGTGCCAGCAGCTTAATCGTCCCCTCCTACAATGAGCAGTACTTC. This sequence encodes CASSLIVPSYNEQYF.

Judged by abundance, this clonotype is medium-sized (0.01 to 0.1%). V and J are TRBV7-2 and TRBJ2-4; 7 nucleotides agree with TRBD2. Germline V gene lookup returns CDR1 SGHTA and CDR2 FQGNSA. The junction had 7 bases not matched to a gene; V was cut back by 3 bases and J by 2 bases. The CDR3 is 16 residues long. CDR3 protein: CASSLSAGVTKNIQYF. CDR3 in DNA: TGTGCCAGCAGCTTGTCTGCGGGAGTTACCAAAAACATTCAGTACTTC.

In the case of this clonotype: A much larger clone differs from this one at a single base, so this may be a read error. In this CDR3 the conserved last residue, phenylalanine or tryptophan, is missing, so a read error is likely. The rearrangement joins TRBV6-6 to TRBJ1-1, with D hard to call. Germline values: CDR1 MNHNY, CDR2 SVGAGI (reference sequence). This CDR3 region has 14 residues. V gave up 7 bases and J gave up 1 base, with 13 bases separating them. In nucleotides, the CDR3 is TGTGCCAGCATTGGAAGGCTTTCGAACACTGAAGCTTTCTCT. As protein: CASIGRLSNTEAFS.

This clonotype is medium-sized (0.01 to 0.1%) by share. The rearrangement links TRBV7-2 to TRBJ2-5, with D perhaps matching TRBD1 (5 bases). Matching the DNA end better, TRBJ2-7 makes the J call doubtful. The CDR3 is made up of 13 amino acids. In germline, CDR1 is SGHTA, CDR2 FQGNSA. The CDR3 spells CASSLSRVYEQYF. CDR3 DNA sequence: TGTGCCAGCAGCTTATCCAGGGTATACGAGCAGTACTTC.

The CDR3 sequence: CASRAGGETQFF. The DNA for the CDR3 is TGCGCCAGCAGGGCGGGGGGAGAGACCCAGTTCTTC. The V call is TRBV10-2, the J call TRBJ2-1; 8 bases are a match to TRBD2. Trimming removed 6 bases from V and 13 bases from J; junction bases left unmatched: 8. Germline-derived CDR1 and CDR2 are WSHSY and SAAADI. The CDR3 has 12 amino acids.